Shown below are 15 T cell receptor beta chains from a single sample sequenced in a study of blood T cell repertoires in COVID-19. The method was immunoSEQ multiplex PCR; TCRdb's version includes in-frame clones alone and lacks a portion of them. The sample has 30,000 to 40,000 clones; roughly 74% are singletons. The sequencing input was peripheral blood. These receptor sequences come from an elderly man with active or convalescent COVID-19.

The rearrangement joins TRBV6-5 to TRBJ1-5; D ambiguous. The V gene lost 6 bases and the J gene lost 7 bases, with 10 bases spanning the gap. This CDR3 is 12 amino acids long. CDR1 and CDR2 (germline): MNHEY, SVGAGI. In DNA, the CDR3 is TGTGCCAGCAGGTCCCCCACACAGCCCCAGCATTTT. Translating gives CASRSPTQPQHF.

The table lists this clone with a count of one. This chain connects TRBV19 to TRBJ1-5, with 8 positions matching TRBD1. The length of the CDR3 is 15 residues. Trimming at V came to 4 bases and at J to 7 bases, leaving 9 bases not matched to a gene. The germline V gene has CDR1 LNHDA and CDR2 SQIVND (reference sequence). The CDR3, as DNA: TGTGCCAGTAGTACGGGACAGGCCGCGAGCCAGCCCCAGCATTTT. This codes for CASSTGQAASQPQHF.

This chain uses TRBV11-2 with TRBJ2-7; no firm D call. The CDR3 runs 11 residues. V was clipped by 3 bases and J by 3 bases, with 3 bases between them. The V gene's germline CDR1 is SGHAT and CDR2 FQNNGV. The CDR3: CASSFYYEQYF. Written as DNA, the CDR3 is TGTGCCAGCAGCTTCTACTACGAGCAGTACTTC.

This chain uses TRBV11-3 with TRBJ2-3; the D gene is possibly TRBD1 (6 bases). Trimming left V 5 bases short and J 4 bases short, with 13 bases between. Germline CDR1 SGHNT, CDR2 YENEEA. The CDR3 sequence is 14 residues long. The CDR3 here is CASSPQQGSDTQYF. Written as DNA, the CDR3 is TGTGCCAGCAGCCCTCAACAGGGTTCAGATACGCAGTATTTT.

The rearrangement links TRBV29-1 to TRBJ2-7; 9 bases line up with TRBD2. The CDR3 extends over 13 amino acids. The V gene end was trimmed by 7 bases and the J gene end by 2 bases; junction bases not matched to a gene: 6. Germline V gives CDR1 SQVTM, CDR2 ANQGSEA. CDR3 protein: CSGGGLATYEQYF. CDR3 DNA sequence: TGCAGCGGGGGTGGACTAGCGACCTACGAGCAGTACTTC.

The chain uses TRBV6-2 or TRBV6-3 and TRBJ2-7; 12 nucleotides agree with TRBD2. The CDR3 extends over 14 amino acids. Germline loops: CDR1 MNHEY, CDR2 SVGEGT. Unmatched junction bases numbered 2, after V lost 5 bases and J lost 3 bases. The CDR3 spells CASSPGLAGYEQYF. Written as DNA, the CDR3 is TGTGCCAGCAGTCCGGGACTAGCGGGCTACGAGCAGTACTTC.

The rearrangement joins TRBV9 to TRBJ2-5; 8 nucleotides agree with TRBD2. The V and J ends lost 0 bases and 0 bases, in that order; junction bases with no gene match: 4. The CDR3 has 16 amino acids. Germline V CDR1 and CDR2: SGDLS, YYNGEE. CDR3 coding DNA: TGTGCCAGCAGCGTAGGACTAGCGCAGTACCAAGAGACCCAGTACTTC. As protein: CASSVGLAQYQETQYF.

This clone occurred a few times. V usage is TRBV18 and J usage is TRBJ1-4; 7 nucleotides agree with TRBD1. With V trimmed by 0 bases and J by 4 bases, 5 bases remained unmatched. This CDR3 is built from 16 residues. The germline V gene encodes CDR1 KGHSH and CDR2 LQKENI. The CDR3 sequence is CASSPPGQIINEKLFF. For the CDR3, the DNA is TGTGCCAGCTCACCACCGGGACAGATCATTAATGAAAAACTGTTTTTT.

This chain connects TRBV24-1 to TRBJ2-1; 8 nucleotides agree with TRBD2. Trimming cost V 5 bases and J 1 base; bases outside gene matches: 6. The germline V gene has CDR1 KGHDR and CDR2 SFDVKD. The CDR3 loop spans 16 amino acids. The DNA of the CDR3 is TGTGCCACCAGTGCCTATAGCGGGAAGTCCTACAATGAGCAGTTCTTC. This codes for CATSAYSGKSYNEQFF.

This clone is a singleton in its sample. The chain couples TRBV19 to TRBJ1-5, with a possible D match to TRBD1 (5 bases). The CDR3 has 16 amino acids. Trimming pared 3 bases from V and 1 base from J, leaving 13 bases between. In germline, CDR1 is LNHDA, CDR2 SQIVND (reference sequence). CDR3 protein: CASSMLWGGSNQPQHF. The DNA for the CDR3 is TGTGCCAGTAGTATGCTTTGGGGGGGAAGCAATCAGCCCCAGCATTTT.

V and J are TRBV28 and TRBJ1-5; no clear D gene. Trimming took 8 bases from V and 0 from J, leaving 8 bases between them. Germline V lookup: CDR1 MDHEN, CDR2 SYDVKM. This CDR3 region has 13 residues. The CDR3 is CASCVYSNQPQHF. The CDR3 DNA follows: TGTGCCAGCTGCGTCTATAGCAATCAGCCCCAGCATTTT.

The rearrangement joins TRBV5-1 to TRBJ2-5; TRBD2 is a possible D gene (6 bases). Germline loops: CDR1 SGHRS, CDR2 YFSETQ. The CDR3 loop spans 15 amino acids. V dropped 3 bases and J dropped 1 base, with 13 bases sitting between them. CDR3 residues: CASSSWGESQETQYF. CDR3 DNA: TGCGCCAGCAGCTCTTGGGGGGAGAGCCAAGAGACCCAGTACTTC.

The rearrangement uses TRBV4-2 and TRBJ1-2, with a tentative D call TRBD1 (6 bases). This CDR3 is 16 amino acids long. Germline V gene lookup returns CDR1 LGHNA and CDR2 YNFKEQ. Trimming cost V 1 base and J 5 bases, with 17 bases left between them. As DNA, the CDR3 is TGTGCCAGCAGCCAAGCAGGGGTAAGGAGTGAATATGGCTACACCTTC. Encoded protein: CASSQAGVRSEYGYTF.

The chain carries TRBV7-2 and TRBJ2-5, with 8 bases lining up with TRBD2. CDR1 and CDR2 from the germline V gene are SGHTA and FQGNSA. The CDR3 is made up of 14 amino acids. Germline trimming cut 5 bases from V and 1 base from J; bases unmatched to any gene: 3. The CDR3 bases are TGTGCCAGCAGCATTAGCGGGACCCAAGAGACCCAGTACTTC. This translates into CASSISGTQETQYF.

The V and J genes are TRBV27 and TRBJ1-6, with a tentative D call TRBD1 (5 bases). Between the trimmed V and J ends, which lost 0 bases and 9 bases, there was a span of 12 bases. CDR3 size: 15 residues. Germline V CDR1 and CDR2: MNHEY, SMNVEV (reference sequence). The DNA for the CDR3 is TGTGCCAGCAGTTTATCTAGGGGTTGGGGTTCACCCCTCCACTTT. It encodes CASSLSRGWGSPLHF.